This TCR beta chain was found in a study of CD8 T cells in Susac syndrome. Trimming took off 0 bases at V and 3 bases at J, with 10 bases between the two ends. CDR1 and CDR2 from the germline V gene are SGHRS and YFSETQ. The CDR3 length is 14 residues. Sequencing of TCR beta was undertaken in CD8+ and CD4+ T cells derived from blood. Recently defined diagnostic criteria for definite or probable disease were fulfilled by Susac syndrome patients. TEMRA cells were enriched by FACS, while CD8+ and CD4+ T cells were obtained through a negative isolation that was performed magnetically. Reverse transcription used roughly 0.45 to 1 ug RNA and random hexamers. TCRdb re-analysed the immunoSEQ multiplex PCR reads in MiXCR, keeping a single row per CDR3 protein. This sample has hundreds of thousands of distinct CDR3 sequences; 90% to 97% occur once, and the top ten carry approximately 0.094%.

The sequencing input was CD4+ T cells from PBMCs. The chain is built from TRBV5-1 and TRBJ2-7; D not resolved. This receptor was identified in a human donor with Susac syndrome. CDR3 loop: CASSLGQTYYEQYF. Written as DNA, the CDR3 is TGCGCCAGCAGCTTGGGGCAGACTTACTACGAGCAGTACTTC.